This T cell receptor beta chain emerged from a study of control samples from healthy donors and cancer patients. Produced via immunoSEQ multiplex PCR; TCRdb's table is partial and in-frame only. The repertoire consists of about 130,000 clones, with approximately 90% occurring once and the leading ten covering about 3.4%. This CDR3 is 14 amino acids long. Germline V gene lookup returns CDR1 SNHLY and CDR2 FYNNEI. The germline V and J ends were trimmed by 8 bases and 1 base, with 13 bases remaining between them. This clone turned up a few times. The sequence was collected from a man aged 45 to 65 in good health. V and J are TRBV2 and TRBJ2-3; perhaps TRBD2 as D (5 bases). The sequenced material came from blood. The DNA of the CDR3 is TGTGCCAGCGGGGAGAATAGCGGCACAGATACGCAGTATTTT. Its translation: CASGENSGTDTQYF.